The clone carrying this T cell receptor (beta chain) was found once. The antigen remains unidentified. This entry belongs to a study of cytomegalovirus exposure and HLA in healthy donors. Study information: The same platform was used for the 130 or so validation repertoires and the roughly 670 first-cohort repertoires, a later analysis reported.

Regarding the study as a whole: High specificity and sensitivity for cytomegalovirus status were reported for the classifier. According to the study, roughly 160 TCR beta chains were cytomegalovirus-associated. A few of the chains that were CMV-associated were confirmed in vitro to be specific for CMV antigens.

CDR3 length equals 14 residues. The V and J ends lost 6 bases and 2 bases respectively, with 13 bases between them. The V gene's germline CDR1 is KGHSH and CDR2 LQKENI. Produced via immunoSEQ multiplex PCR; TCRdb's table is partial and in-frame only. The sample consists of some 170,000 clones, roughly nine tenths of them appearing once. Sequencing used PBMCs. The J gene is TRBJ2-5, the V gene TRBV18; D is unclear. The receptor was isolated from a woman in her 30s in good health and CMV-seronegative. The CDR3: CASSGPREQETQYF. CDR3 DNA sequence: TGTGCCAGCTCTGGACCACGAGAACAAGAGACCCAGTACTTC. The variable domain in full, completed from reference TRBV18 and TRBJ2-5, reads NAGVMQNPRHLVRRRGQEARLRCSPMKGHSHVYWYRQLPEEGLKFMVYLQKENIIDESGMPKERFSAEFPKEGPSILRIQQVVRGDSAAYFCASSGPREQETQYFGPGTRLLVL.